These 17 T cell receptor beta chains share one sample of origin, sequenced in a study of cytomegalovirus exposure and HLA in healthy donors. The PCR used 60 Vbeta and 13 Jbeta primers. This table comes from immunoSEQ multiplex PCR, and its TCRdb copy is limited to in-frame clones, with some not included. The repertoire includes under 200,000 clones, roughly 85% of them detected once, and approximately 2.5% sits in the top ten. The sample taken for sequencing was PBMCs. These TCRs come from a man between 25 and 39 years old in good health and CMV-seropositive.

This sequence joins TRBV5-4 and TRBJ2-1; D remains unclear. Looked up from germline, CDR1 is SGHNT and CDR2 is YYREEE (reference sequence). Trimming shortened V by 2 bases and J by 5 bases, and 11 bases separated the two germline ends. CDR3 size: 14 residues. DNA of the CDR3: TGTGCCAGCAGCTTTCCTAAACCGAACAATGAGCAGTTCTTC. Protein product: CASSFPKPNNEQFF.

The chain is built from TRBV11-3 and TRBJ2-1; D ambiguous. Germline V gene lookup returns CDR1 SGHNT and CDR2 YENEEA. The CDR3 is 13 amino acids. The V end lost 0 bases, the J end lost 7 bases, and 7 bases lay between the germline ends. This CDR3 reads CASSLDGLNEQFF. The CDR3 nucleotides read TGTGCCAGCAGCTTAGACGGGTTGAATGAGCAGTTCTTC.

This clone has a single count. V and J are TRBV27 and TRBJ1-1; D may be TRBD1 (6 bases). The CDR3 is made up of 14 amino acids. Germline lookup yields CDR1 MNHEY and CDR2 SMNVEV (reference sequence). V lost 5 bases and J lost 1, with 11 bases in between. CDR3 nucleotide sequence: TGTGCCAGCAGTGTCAGGGGTCAGAACACTGAAGCTTTCTTT. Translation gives CASSVRGQNTEAFF.

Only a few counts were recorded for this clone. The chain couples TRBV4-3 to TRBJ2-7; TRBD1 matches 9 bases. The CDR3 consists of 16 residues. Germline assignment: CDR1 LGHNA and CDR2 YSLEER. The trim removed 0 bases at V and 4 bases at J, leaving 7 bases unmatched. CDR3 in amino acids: CASSQEFGQGFYEQYF. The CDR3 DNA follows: TGCGCCAGCAGCCAAGAATTCGGACAGGGGTTTTACGAGCAGTACTTC.

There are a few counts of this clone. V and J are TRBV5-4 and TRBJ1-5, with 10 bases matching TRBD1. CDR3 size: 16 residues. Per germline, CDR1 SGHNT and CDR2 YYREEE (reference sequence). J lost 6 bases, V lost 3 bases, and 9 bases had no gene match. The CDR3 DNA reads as TGTGCCAGCAGCTCTACCGGGACAGGGGATCGTCAGCCCCAGCATTTT. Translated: CASSSTGTGDRQPQHF.

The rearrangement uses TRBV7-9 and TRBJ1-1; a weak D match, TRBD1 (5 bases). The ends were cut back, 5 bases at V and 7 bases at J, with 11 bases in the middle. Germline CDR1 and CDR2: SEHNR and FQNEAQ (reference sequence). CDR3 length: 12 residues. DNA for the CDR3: TGTGCCAGCAGCAGGGGCCAGAATGAAGCTTTCTTT. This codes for CASSRGQNEAFF.

The CDR3 DNA is TGTGCCAGTCTAAAAGGGGTGGACCGACCGAACACTGAAGCTTTCTTT. Amino acid sequence: CASLKGVDRPNTEAFF. The gene calls are TRBV19 and TRBJ1-1; tentatively, D is TRBD1 (5 bases). The germline V and J ends were trimmed by 8 bases and 1 base, with 20 bases remaining between them. The CDR3 is made up of 16 amino acids. Germline loops: CDR1 LNHDA, CDR2 SQIVND (reference sequence).

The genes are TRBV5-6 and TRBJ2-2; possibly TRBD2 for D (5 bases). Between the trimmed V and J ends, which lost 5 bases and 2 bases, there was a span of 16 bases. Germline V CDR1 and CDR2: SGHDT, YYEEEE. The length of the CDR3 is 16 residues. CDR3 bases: TGTGCCAGCAGACCGGCCCGTCTAGCAAACACCGGGGAGCTGTTTTTT. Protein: CASRPARLANTGELFF.

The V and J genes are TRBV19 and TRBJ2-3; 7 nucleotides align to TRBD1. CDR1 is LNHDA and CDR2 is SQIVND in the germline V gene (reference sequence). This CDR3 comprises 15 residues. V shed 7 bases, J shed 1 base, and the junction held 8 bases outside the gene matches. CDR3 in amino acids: CASTLQDRRTDTQYF. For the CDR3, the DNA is TGTGCCAGTACCCTACAGGACAGGCGCACAGATACGCAGTATTTT.

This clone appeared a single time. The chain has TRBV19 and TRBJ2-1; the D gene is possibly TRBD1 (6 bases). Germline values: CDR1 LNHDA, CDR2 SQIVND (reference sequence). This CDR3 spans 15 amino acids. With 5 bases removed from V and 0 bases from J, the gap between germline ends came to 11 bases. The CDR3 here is CASSQGISSYNEQFF. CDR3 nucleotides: TGTGCCAGTAGTCAGGGGATCAGCTCCTACAATGAGCAGTTCTTC. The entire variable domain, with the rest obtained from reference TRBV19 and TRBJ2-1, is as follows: DGGITQSPKYLFRKEGQNVTLSCEQNLNHDAMYWYRQDPGQGLRLIYYSQIVNDFQKGDIAEGYSVSREKKESFPLTVTSAQKNPTAFYLCASSQGISSYNEQFFGPGTRLTVL.

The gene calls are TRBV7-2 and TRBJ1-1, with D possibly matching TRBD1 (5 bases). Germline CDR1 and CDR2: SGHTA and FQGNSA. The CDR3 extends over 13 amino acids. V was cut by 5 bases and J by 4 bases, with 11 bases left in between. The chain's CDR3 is CASSKPGRTEAFF. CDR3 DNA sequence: TGTGCCAGCAGCAAACCAGGGCGCACTGAAGCTTTCTTT.

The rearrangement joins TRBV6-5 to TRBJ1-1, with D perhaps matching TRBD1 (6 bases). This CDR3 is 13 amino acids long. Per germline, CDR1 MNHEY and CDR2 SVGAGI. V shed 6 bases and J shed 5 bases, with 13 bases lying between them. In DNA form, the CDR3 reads TGTGCCAGCAGATCACAGGGAGGGACTGAAGCTTTCTTT. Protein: CASRSQGGTEAFF.

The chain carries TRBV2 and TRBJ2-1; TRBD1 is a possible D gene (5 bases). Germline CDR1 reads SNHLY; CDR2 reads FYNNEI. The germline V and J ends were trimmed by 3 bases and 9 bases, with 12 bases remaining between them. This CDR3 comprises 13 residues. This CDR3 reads CASSDVGTGEQFF. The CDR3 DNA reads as TGTGCCAGCAGTGATGTGGGTACAGGTGAGCAGTTCTTC. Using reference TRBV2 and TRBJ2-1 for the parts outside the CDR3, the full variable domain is EPEVTQTPSHQVTQMGQEVILRCVPISNHLYFYWYRQILGQKVEFLVSFYNNEISEKSEIFDDQFSVERPDGSNFTLKIRSTKLEDSAMYFCASSDVGTGEQFFGPGTRLTVL.

The CDR3 bases are TGTGCCAGCAGTGAAGGGACCGGCGGGAGGGCCATGGATACGCAGTATTTT. Translation: CASSEGTGGRAMDTQYF. V gene TRBV25-1 combines with J gene TRBJ2-3; TRBD2 matches 9 bases. The CDR3 is made up of 17 amino acids. Germline V gene data show CDR1 as MGHDK and CDR2 as SYGVNS. Trimming at V came to 2 bases and at J to 6 bases, leaving 12 bases not matched to a gene.

CDR3 region: CASSPGTSGTGRPYEQYF. The CDR3 DNA reads TGTGCCAGCAGTCCCGGGACTAGCGGGACGGGTCGCCCCTACGAGCAGTACTTC. The chain uses TRBV7-9 and TRBJ2-7, with 13 nucleotides matching TRBD2. The CDR3 is 18 residues long. J gave up 2 bases and V 6 bases, and 13 bases lay outside the gene matches. Per germline, CDR1 SEHNR and CDR2 FQNEAQ (reference sequence).

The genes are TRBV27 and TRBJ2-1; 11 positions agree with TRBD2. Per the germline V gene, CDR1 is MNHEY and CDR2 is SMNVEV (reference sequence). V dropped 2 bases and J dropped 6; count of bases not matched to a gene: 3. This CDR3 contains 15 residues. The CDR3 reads CASSLVAGGPNEQFF. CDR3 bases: TGTGCCAGCAGTTTAGTAGCGGGAGGGCCCAATGAGCAGTTCTTC.

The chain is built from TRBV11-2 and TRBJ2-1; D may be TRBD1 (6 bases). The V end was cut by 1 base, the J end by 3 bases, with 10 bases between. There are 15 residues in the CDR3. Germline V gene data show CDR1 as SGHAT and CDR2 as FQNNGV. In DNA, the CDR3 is TGTGCCAGCAGCTTAGCCCAGGGGAACTACAATGAGCAGTTCTTC. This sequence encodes CASSLAQGNYNEQFF.